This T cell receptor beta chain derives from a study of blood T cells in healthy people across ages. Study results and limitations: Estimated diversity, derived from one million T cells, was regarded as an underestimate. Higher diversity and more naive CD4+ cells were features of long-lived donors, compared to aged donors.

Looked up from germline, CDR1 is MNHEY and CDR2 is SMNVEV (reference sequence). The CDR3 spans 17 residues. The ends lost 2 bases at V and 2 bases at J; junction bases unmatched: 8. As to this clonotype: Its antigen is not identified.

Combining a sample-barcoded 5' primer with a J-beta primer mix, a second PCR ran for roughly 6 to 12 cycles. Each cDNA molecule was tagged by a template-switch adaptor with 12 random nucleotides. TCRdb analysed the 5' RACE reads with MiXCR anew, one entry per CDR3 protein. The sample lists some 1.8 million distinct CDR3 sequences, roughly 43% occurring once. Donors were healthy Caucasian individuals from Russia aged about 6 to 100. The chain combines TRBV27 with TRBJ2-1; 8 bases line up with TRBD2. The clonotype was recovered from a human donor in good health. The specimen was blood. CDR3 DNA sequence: TGTGCCAGCAGTTTAGTCCAGCGGGGGCCGCCCTACAATGAGCAGTTCTTC. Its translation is CASSLVQRGPPYNEQFF.